The 14 T cell receptor beta chains given below trace back to one sample, sequenced in a study of post-analysis software for immune sequencing data. Findings and limits, study-wide: Relative to controls, patients had 4 or 5 TRBV segments at higher frequency, with TRBV5-6, TRBV5-1 and TRBV20-1 among these.

The antigens of these receptors remain unknown. TCR beta cDNA libraries included unique molecular identifiers. TCRdb recomputed calls from the PCR reads with MiXCR, one row per CDR3 protein. The repertoire holds about 760,000 distinct CDR3 sequences, with 25% to 30% as singletons. Sequencing used blood. All receptors derive from a girl between 10 and 17 years old with multiple sclerosis.

The V gene is TRBV7-6, the J gene TRBJ1-1; D gene ambiguous. Trimming took 5 bases from V and 1 from J, leaving 11 bases between them. The germline V gene encodes CDR1 SGHVS and CDR2 FNYEAQ. The CDR3 runs 14 residues. The CDR3 reads CASSLRPWNTEAFF. In DNA, the CDR3 is TGTGCCAGCAGCCTCCGACCGTGGAACACTGAAGCTTTCTTT.

A few counts support this clonotype. One end of the junction is discordant with germline, which a read error may explain. The chain combines TRBV7-7 with TRBJ2-5; D might be TRBD1 (6 bases). CDR3 length: 14 residues. Germline CDR1 is SSHAT and CDR2 is FNYEAQ (reference sequence). The CDR3 region has the DNA TGTGCTAGCAGCCCACCAACTAGGGGGGAGACCCAGTACTTC. This sequence encodes CASSPPTRGETQYF.

The chain employs TRBV6-5 and TRBJ2-5; 7 positions agree with TRBD1. Germline CDR1 and CDR2: MNHEY and SVGAGI. Germline trimming cut 6 bases from V and 1 base from J; bases unmatched to any gene: 2. The CDR3 consists of 13 residues. CDR3 DNA: TGTGCCAGCAGAAGGACAGGCCAAGAGACCCAGTACTTC. This sequence encodes CASRRTGQETQYF.

Notes on this clonotype: Here the CDR3 omits its conserved ending phenylalanine or tryptophan, so a read error is the likely source. The chain uses TRBV7-9 and TRBJ2-5; 9 bases match TRBD1. V dropped 5 bases and J dropped 5; count of bases not matched to a gene: 6. The CDR3 is 14 amino acids. The germline V gene encodes CDR1 SEHNR and CDR2 FQNEAQ (reference sequence). The CDR3: CASSLGTGPETQYV. The DNA of the CDR3 is TGTGCCAGCAGCCTCGGGACAGGGCCGGAGACCCAGTACGTC.

The chain combines TRBV20-1 with TRBJ2-5, with TRBD2 identical over 10 bases. V was pared by 0 bases and J by 0 bases, with 4 bases of the junction left unmatched. Germline V gene data show CDR1 as DFQATT and CDR2 as SNEGSKA (reference sequence). The CDR3 sequence is 16 residues long. The DNA of the CDR3 is TGCAGTGCTAGAGATCTCAGCGGGGGGGACCAAGAGACCCAGTACTTC. Protein: CSARDLSGGDQETQYF.

This clonotype was recorded a few times. V is TRBV15 and J is TRBJ2-5; a weak D match, TRBD2 (6 bases). CDR1 is LNHNV and CDR2 is YYDKDF in the germline V gene (reference sequence). Trimming took off 2 bases at V and 4 bases at J, with 14 bases between the two ends. There are 15 residues in the CDR3. CDR3 DNA sequence: TGTGCCACCAGCAGAACCAAGGGGACTGGAGAGACCCAGTACTTC. As protein: CATSRTKGTGETQYF.

This clonotype was found a few times. The chain links TRBV28 to TRBJ1-2; tentatively, D is TRBD1 (5 bases). Trimming removed 6 bases at V and 5 bases at J, with 22 bases between. The CDR3 is made up of 16 amino acids. From germline, CDR1 is MDHEN and CDR2 SYDVKM. The CDR3 DNA sequence: TGTGCCAGCAGCCCCTCCGGGACGGAGGCTTTGTATGGCTACACCTTC. This gives the protein CASSPSGTEALYGYTF.

A few counts support this clonotype. The chain has TRBV5-1 and TRBJ2-6; no reliable D call. The CDR3 has 15 amino acids. V was pared by 5 bases and J by 0 bases, with 9 bases between. Germline CDR1 is SGHRS and CDR2 is YFSETQ. The CDR3 sequence: CASSLLVSGANVLTF. CDR3 nucleotides: TGCGCCAGCAGTCTTCTAGTCTCTGGGGCCAACGTCCTGACTTTC.

The chain links TRBV7-2 to TRBJ1-2; D gene ambiguous. From germline, CDR1 is SGHTA and CDR2 FQGNSA. The CDR3 is 13 amino acids. V lost 1 base and J 4 bases, leaving 7 bases between the germline ends. The CDR3 here is CASSLVLRYGYTF. Written as DNA, the CDR3 is TGTGCCAGCAGCTTAGTTCTTCGCTATGGCTACACCTTC.

V usage is TRBV2 and J usage is TRBJ1-4; D remains ambiguous. Trimming removed 7 bases from V and 8 bases from J, with 8 bases in between. The CDR3 is 11 amino acids. The germline V gene has CDR1 SNHLY and CDR2 FYNNEI. The CDR3 here is CASTEWEKLFF. DNA for the CDR3: TGTGCCAGCACGGAGTGGGAAAAACTGTTTTTT.

CDR3 bases: TGTGCCTGGAGTCGGGGACAGGGCCCTAACTATGGCTACACCTTC. Its protein is CAWSRGQGPNYGYTF. V is TRBV30 and J is TRBJ1-2; 9 nucleotides match TRBD1. Germline V lookup: CDR1 GTSNPN, CDR2 SVGIG (reference sequence). V shed 2 bases, J shed 0 bases, and the junction held 4 bases outside the gene matches. The CDR3 loop spans 15 amino acids. The entire variable domain, with the rest obtained from reference TRBV30 and TRBJ1-2, is as follows: SQTIHQWPATLVQPVGSPLSLECTVEGTSNPNLYWYRQAAGRGLQLLFYSVGIGQISSEVPQNLSASRPQDRQFILSSKKLLLSDSGFYLCAWSRGQGPNYGYTFGSGTRLTVV.

This clonotype was counted only a few times. The chain employs TRBV7-2 and TRBJ2-7, with D perhaps TRBD2 (6 bases). Germline CDR1 is SGHTA and CDR2 is FQGNSA. The length of the CDR3 is 15 residues. V was clipped by 1 base and J by 2 bases, with 12 bases between them. The CDR3 DNA is TGTGCCAGCAGCTTAGGGTGGGGGGTCCCCTACGAGCAGTACTTC. Its protein product is CASSLGWGVPYEQYF.

There are a few counts of this clonotype. V gene TRBV7-2 combines with J gene TRBJ2-1; D remains ambiguous. The V end was cut by 5 bases, the J end by 4 bases, with 9 bases between. The CDR3 loop spans 13 amino acids. The germline CDR1 and CDR2 sequences are SGHTA and FQGNSA. The CDR3 protein is CASSDRIYNEQFF. The CDR3 DNA is TGTGCCAGCAGCGATAGGATTTACAATGAGCAGTTCTTC.

This rearrangement joins TRBV20-1 to TRBJ2-7; a possible D gene is TRBD2 (6 bases). Trimming removed 2 bases from V and 1 base from J, with 12 bases in between. This CDR3 comprises 14 residues. Germline-derived CDR1 and CDR2 are DFQATT and SNEGSKA (reference sequence). CDR3: CSARSRESSYEQYF. DNA for the CDR3: TGCAGTGCTAGATCCCGGGAGTCATCCTACGAGCAGTACTTC.